The next 15 T cell receptor beta chains were all read from a single sample in a study of T cell clonality in common variable immunodeficiency. Antigens of these TCRs are unknown. This table comes from immunoSEQ multiplex PCR, and its TCRdb copy is limited to in-frame clones, with some not included. Recorded here are 25,000 to 30,000 clones, none singletons. General study findings and limits: Fewer deletions and N-nucleotide insertions were reportedly seen in common variable immunodeficiency TCR beta sequences.

Sequencing was performed on peripheral blood mononuclear cells. These receptors all come from a human donor with common variable immunodeficiency.

Note on this clone: From the germline J gene comes the end of the CDR3, since the read stops 3 residues before it. The chain combines TRBV20-1 with TRBJ1-2; 9 bases map to TRBD1. The J segment lost 3 bases and the V segment lost 2 bases, leaving 19 bases of the junction unmatched. Germline values: CDR1 DFQATT, CDR2 SNEGSKA (reference sequence). The CDR3 contains 19 residues. CDR3 region: CSARTQTGTGTTFYYGYTF. CDR3 DNA (partial): TGCAGTGCTAGAACCCAAACCGGGACAGGGACCACATTCTACTATGGC.

This clone was seen a handful of times. A much larger clone differs by one base, so this may be a read error. With the read ending 3 residues before the CDR3 end, the germline J gene is used to fill in that end. This rearrangement joins TRBV30 to TRBJ1-2, with unresolved D. The CDR3 covers 14 residues. Per germline, CDR1 GTSNPN and CDR2 SVGIG (reference sequence). V lost 3 bases and J 3 bases, leaving 14 bases between the germline ends. The CDR3 is CAWRQRLADYGYTF. CDR3 DNA (partial): TGTGCCTGGAGACAGCGGCTTGCTGACTATGGC.

In this sample, this clone turned up many times. The CDR3 bases that were read are TGCAGCGTTGTTGGTGCTAGCAGAGAGACC. It codes for CSVVGASRET. The CDR3 in full is CSVVGASRETQYF. The chain uses TRBV29-1 and TRBJ2-5; TRBD2 is a possible D gene (5 bases). The observed sequence ends 3 residues before the CDR3 terminus, with the missing tail filled in from the germline J gene. There are 13 residues in the CDR3. Per the germline V gene, CDR1 is SQVTM and CDR2 is ANQGSEA. V shed 4 bases and J shed 4 bases, with 13 bases lying between them.

In its sample, this clone was seen many times. The CDR3 extends 3 residues past the end of the read, so its final part is completed from the germline J gene. This chain links TRBV7-9 with TRBJ2-7, with D maybe TRBD2 (5 bases). V was shortened by 1 base and J by 0 bases, with 10 bases between the two germline ends. The germline V gene has CDR1 SEHNR and CDR2 FQNEAQ (reference sequence). The CDR3 consists of 15 residues. The CDR3 DNA, read in part, is TGTGCCAGCAGCTTAGACACGGGGAGCTCCTACGAG. Its protein is CASSLDTGSSYE. The whole CDR3 region reads CASSLDTGSSYEQYF.

This clone has a count of ten or more. The DNA ends 3 residues before the CDR3 does, and the rest of the CDR3 is filled in from the germline J gene. The genes are TRBV7-8 and TRBJ1-5, with 8 bases fitting TRBD1. Germline V lookup: CDR1 SGHVS, CDR2 FQNEAQ. V trimming: 2 bases; J trimming: 6 bases; junction bases outside the gene matches: 3. The CDR3 spans 14 residues. The CDR3 here is CASSLSRGRQPQHF. CDR3 bases read: TGTGCCAGCAGCTTATCCAGGGGGCGTCAGCCC.

Note on this clone: The read ends 3 residues early relative to the CDR3; the germline J gene fills the gap. The chain carries TRBV20-1 and TRBJ2-7, with 7 bases lining up with TRBD1. Trimming cost V 0 bases and J 1 base; bases outside gene matches: 6. CDR3 length: 15 residues. CDR1 DFQATT and CDR2 SNEGSKA come from the germline V gene (reference sequence). CDR3 amino acids: CSARDRARGSYEQYF. Partial CDR3 DNA: TGCAGTGCTAGAGACCGAGCCAGGGGGTCCTACGAG.

This clone has at least ten counts. The read ends 3 residues early relative to the CDR3; the germline J gene fills the gap. The V call is TRBV19, the J call TRBJ2-7, with 7 bases matching TRBD1. V was clipped by 6 bases and J by 2 bases; unmatched bases: 7. The CDR3 totals 14 residues. From germline, CDR1 is LNHDA and CDR2 SQIVND (reference sequence). The part of the CDR3 DNA that was read is TGTGCCAGTAGACCGACAGGGCGGACCTACGAG. Protein product: CASRPTGRTYE. The full CDR3 sequence reads CASRPTGRTYEQYF.

The table lists this clone with many counts. Read data end 3 residues before the CDR3 end; the end is taken from the germline J gene. V gene TRBV7-9 combines with J gene TRBJ1-1; D not resolved. This CDR3 is built from 12 residues. Germline V gene data show CDR1 as SEHNR and CDR2 as FQNEAQ (reference sequence). The CDR3 loop is CASSLDSPRAFF. The part of the CDR3 DNA that was read is TGTGCCAGCAGCTTAGACAGCCCAAGG.

This clone appeared many times. The junction differs from germline at one of its ends, possibly a read error. The sequence runs out 3 residues before the end of the CDR3; the remainder is reconstructed from the germline J gene. The rearrangement links TRBV7-9 to TRBJ2-3, with TRBD1 identical over 8 bases. The CDR3 length is 15 residues. Germline values: CDR1 SEHNR, CDR2 FQNEAQ (reference sequence). CDR3 in amino acids: CASSLEGQGTDTQYF. CDR3 DNA, as far as it was read: TGTGCCAGCAGCTTAGAAGGACAGGGCACGGATACG.

This clone was counted only a few times. The CDR3 end lies 3 residues beyond the end of the read and is filled in from the germline J gene. This sequence joins TRBV7-9 and TRBJ2-5; TRBD1 agrees at 7 bases. The CDR3 sequence is 15 residues long. CDR1 is SEHNR and CDR2 is FQNEAQ in the germline V gene (reference sequence). V lost 5 bases, J lost 1 base, and 7 bases stayed unmatched. CDR3 bases read: TGTGCCAGCAGCAGAAAGACAGGGCCCCAAGAGACC. Amino acid sequence: CASSRKTGPQET. The whole CDR3 reads CASSRKTGPQETQYF.

This clone has ten or more counts. The missing CDR3 end, 3 residues past where the read stops, is filled in from the germline J gene. The genes are TRBV20-1 and TRBJ2-3; TRBD2 agrees at 7 bases. The CDR3 runs 17 residues. V shed 5 bases and J 5 bases; nucleotides not matched to a gene: 19. CDR1 is DFQATT, CDR2 SNEGSKA, per germline (reference sequence). Here the CDR3 reads CSARLGQGAGSEDTQYF. The CDR3 bases that were read are TGCAGTGCTCGTCTCGGACAAGGAGCGGGGTCGGAAGATACG.

This clone was counted at least ten times. From the germline J gene comes the end of the CDR3, since the read stops 3 residues before it. The genes are TRBV5-1 and TRBJ2-1, with 9 bases matching TRBD2. The CDR3 is made up of 17 amino acids. Trimming cost V 4 bases and J 9 bases; bases outside gene matches: 17. CDR1 is SGHRS, CDR2 YFSETQ, per germline. The sequenced part of the CDR3 DNA is TGCGCCAGCAGCCCACTCGTCAAGCGGGAGGCGTTCGGTGAG. Translating gives CASSPLVKREAFGE. The entire CDR3 sequence reads CASSPLVKREAFGEQFF.

This clone was seen at least ten times. The sequence runs out 3 residues before the end of the CDR3; the remainder is reconstructed from the germline J gene. This chain uses TRBV5-1 with TRBJ2-3, with D possibly being TRBD1 (6 bases). The CDR3 length is 16 residues. In germline, CDR1 is SGHRS, CDR2 YFSETQ. Trimming stripped 1 base from V and 0 bases from J, with 12 bases between. The CDR3 loop is CASSLKQGFSTDTQYF. Incomplete CDR3 DNA: TGCGCCAGCAGCTTGAAACAGGGTTTTAGCACAGATACG. Looking up the rest from reference TRBV5-1 and TRBJ2-3 gives the full variable domain: KAGVTQTPRYLIKTRGQQVTLSCSPISGHRSVSWYQQTPGQGLQFLFEYFSETQRNKGNFPGRFSGRQFSNSRSEMNVSTLELGDSALYLCASSLKQGFSTDTQYFGPGTRLTVL.

As for this clone: The read finishes 3 residues shy of the CDR3 end, and the germline J gene is used to complete it. The rearrangement joins TRBV7-9 to TRBJ1-4; TRBD1 agrees at 7 bases. Germline V gives CDR1 SEHNR, CDR2 FQNEAQ (reference sequence). CDR3 length equals 15 residues. Trimming at V came to 4 bases and at J to 8 bases, leaving 10 bases not matched to a gene. CDR3 sequence reads: CASSSHQGGGEKLFF. The covered CDR3 bases are TGTGCCAGCAGCTCCCACCAGGGGGGTGGGGAAAAA.

There are many counts of this clone. From the germline J gene comes the end of the CDR3, since the read stops 3 residues before it. The chain employs TRBV29-1 and TRBJ2-7; no definite D call. CDR1 is SQVTM, CDR2 ANQGSEA, per germline. CDR3 size: 12 residues. The ends were cut back, 5 bases at V and 3 bases at J, with 11 bases in the middle. CDR3 DNA (partial): TGCAGCGTTCGACAAGAAGGCTACGAG. This gives the protein CSVRQEGYE. The whole CDR3 sequence reads CSVRQEGYEQYF.